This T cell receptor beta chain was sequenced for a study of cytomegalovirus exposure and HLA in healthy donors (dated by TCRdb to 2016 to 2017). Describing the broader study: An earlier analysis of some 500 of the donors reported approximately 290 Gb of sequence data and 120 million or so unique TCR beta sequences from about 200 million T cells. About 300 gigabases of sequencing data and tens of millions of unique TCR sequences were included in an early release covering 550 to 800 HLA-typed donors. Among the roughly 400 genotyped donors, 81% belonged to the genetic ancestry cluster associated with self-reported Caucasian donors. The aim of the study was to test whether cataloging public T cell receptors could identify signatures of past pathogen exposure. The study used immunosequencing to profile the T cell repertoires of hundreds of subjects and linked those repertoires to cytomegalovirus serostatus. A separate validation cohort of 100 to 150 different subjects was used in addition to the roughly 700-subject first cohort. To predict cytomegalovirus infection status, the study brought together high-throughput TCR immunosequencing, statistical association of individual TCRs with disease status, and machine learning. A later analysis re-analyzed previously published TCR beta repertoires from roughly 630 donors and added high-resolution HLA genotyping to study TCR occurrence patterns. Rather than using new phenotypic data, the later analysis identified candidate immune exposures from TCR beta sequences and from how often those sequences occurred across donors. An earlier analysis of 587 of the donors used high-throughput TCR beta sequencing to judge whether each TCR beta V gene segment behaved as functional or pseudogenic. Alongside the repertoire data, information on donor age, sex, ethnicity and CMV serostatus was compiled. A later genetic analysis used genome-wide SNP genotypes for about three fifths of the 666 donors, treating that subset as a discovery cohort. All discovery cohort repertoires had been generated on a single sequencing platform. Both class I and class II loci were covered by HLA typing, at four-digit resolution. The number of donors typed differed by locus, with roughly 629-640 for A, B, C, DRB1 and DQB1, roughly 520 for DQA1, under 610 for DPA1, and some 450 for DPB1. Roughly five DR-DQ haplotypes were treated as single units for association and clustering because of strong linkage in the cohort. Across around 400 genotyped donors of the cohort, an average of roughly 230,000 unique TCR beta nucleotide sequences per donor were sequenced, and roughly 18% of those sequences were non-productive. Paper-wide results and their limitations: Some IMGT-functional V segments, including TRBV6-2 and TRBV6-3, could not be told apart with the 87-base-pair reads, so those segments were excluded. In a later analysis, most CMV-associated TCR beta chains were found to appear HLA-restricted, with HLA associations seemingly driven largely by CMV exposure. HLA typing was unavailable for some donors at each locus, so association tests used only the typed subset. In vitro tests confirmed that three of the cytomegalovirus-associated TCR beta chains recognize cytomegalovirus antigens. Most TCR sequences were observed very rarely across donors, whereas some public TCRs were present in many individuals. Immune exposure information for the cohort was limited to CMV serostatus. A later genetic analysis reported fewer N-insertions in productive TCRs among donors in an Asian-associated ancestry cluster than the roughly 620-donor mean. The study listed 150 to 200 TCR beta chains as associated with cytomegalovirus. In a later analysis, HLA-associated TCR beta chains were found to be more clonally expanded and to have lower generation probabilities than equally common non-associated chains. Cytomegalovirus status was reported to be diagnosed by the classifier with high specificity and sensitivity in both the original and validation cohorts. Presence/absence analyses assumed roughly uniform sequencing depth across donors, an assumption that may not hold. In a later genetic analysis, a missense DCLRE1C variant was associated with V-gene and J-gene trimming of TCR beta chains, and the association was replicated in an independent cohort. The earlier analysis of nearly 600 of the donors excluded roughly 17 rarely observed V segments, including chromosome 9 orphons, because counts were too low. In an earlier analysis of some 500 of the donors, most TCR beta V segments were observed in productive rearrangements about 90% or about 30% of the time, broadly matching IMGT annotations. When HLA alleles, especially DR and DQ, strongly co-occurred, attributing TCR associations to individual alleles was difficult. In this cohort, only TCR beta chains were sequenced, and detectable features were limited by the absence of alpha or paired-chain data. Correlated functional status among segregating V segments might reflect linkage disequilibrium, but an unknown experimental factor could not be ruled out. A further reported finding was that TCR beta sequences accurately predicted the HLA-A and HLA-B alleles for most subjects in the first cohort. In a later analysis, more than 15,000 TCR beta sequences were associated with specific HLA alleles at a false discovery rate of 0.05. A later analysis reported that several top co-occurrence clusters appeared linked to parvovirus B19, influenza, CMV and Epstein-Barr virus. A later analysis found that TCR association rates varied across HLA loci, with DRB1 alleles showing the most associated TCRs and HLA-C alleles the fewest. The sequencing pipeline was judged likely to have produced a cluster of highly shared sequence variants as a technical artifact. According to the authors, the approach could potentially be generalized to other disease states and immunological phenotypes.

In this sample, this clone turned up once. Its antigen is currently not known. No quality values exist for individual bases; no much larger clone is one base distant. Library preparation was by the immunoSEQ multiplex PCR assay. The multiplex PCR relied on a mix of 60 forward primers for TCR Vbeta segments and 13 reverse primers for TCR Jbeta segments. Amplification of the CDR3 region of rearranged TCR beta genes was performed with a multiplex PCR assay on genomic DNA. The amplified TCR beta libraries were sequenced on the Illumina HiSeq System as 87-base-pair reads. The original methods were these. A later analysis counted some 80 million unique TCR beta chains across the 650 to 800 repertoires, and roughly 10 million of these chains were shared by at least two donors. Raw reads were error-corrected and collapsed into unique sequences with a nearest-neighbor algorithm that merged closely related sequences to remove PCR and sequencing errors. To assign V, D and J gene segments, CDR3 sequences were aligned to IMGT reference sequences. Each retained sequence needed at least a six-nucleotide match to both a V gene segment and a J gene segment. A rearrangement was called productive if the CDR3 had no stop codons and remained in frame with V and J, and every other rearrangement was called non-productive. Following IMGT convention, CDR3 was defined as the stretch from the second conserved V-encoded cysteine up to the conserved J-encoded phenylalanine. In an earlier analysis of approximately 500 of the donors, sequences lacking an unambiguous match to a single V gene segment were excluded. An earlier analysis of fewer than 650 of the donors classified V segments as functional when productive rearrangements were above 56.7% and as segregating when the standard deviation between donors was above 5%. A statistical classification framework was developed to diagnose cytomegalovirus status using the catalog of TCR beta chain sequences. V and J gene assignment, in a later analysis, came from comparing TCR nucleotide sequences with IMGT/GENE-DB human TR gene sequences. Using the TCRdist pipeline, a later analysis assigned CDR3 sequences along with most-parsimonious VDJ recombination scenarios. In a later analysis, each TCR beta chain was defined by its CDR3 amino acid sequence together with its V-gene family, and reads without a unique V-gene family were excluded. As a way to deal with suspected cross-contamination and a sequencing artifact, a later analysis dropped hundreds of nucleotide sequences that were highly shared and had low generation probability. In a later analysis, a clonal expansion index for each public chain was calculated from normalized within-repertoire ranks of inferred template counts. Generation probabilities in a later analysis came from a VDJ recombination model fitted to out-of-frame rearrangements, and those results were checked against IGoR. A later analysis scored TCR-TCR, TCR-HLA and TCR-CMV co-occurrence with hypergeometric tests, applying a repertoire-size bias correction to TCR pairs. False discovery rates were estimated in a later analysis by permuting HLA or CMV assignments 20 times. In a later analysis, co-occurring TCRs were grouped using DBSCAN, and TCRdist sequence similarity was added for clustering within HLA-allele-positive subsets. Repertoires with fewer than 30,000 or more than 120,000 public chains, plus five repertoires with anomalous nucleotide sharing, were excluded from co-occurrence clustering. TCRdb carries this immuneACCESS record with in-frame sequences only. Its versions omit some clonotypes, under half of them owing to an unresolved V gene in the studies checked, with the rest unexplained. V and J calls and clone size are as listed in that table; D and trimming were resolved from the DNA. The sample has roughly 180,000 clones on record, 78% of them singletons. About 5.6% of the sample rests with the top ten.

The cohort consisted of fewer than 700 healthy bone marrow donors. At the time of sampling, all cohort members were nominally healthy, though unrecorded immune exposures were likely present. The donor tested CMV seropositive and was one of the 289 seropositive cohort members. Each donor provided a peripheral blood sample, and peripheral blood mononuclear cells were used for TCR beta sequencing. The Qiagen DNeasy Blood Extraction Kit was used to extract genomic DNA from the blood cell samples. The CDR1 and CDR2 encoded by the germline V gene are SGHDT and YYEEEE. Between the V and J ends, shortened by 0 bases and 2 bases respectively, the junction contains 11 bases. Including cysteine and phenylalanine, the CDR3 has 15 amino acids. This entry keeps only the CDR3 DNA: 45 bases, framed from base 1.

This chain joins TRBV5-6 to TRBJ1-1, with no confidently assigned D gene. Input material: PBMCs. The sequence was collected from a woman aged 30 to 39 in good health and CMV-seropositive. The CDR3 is CASSLGPIVNTEAFF. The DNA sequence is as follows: TGTGCCAGCAGCTTGGGCCCGATAGTTAACACTGAAGCTTTCTTT.